This paragraph covers one TCR beta chain sequence. Trimming left V 3 bases short and J 3 bases short, with 8 bases between. Germline assignment: CDR1 KGHSH and CDR2 LQKENI. The CDR3 has 13 amino acids. The data derive from a study of Graves' ophthalmopathy and Graves' hyperthyroidism. For repertoire sequencing, the TCR beta CDR3 regions were amplified from RNA transcripts. Second-round multiplex PCR came after first-round RT-PCR with HTBI primers. TCRdb processed the multiplex PCR reads anew with MiXCR; each CDR3 protein has one entry. The sample yields 680,000 or so distinct CDR3 sequences, 22% seen once.

The chain recombines TRBV18 with TRBJ2-5, with D possibly being TRBD1 (5 bases). The source material was peripheral blood. The TCR originated in a woman between 18 and 29 years old with stable Graves' hyperthyroidism. Some clones in this sample may be carry-over from other donors' samples. CDR3 nucleotides: TGTGCCAGCTCACCCCGCAGGGAAGAGACCCAGTACTTC. It encodes CASSPRREETQYF.